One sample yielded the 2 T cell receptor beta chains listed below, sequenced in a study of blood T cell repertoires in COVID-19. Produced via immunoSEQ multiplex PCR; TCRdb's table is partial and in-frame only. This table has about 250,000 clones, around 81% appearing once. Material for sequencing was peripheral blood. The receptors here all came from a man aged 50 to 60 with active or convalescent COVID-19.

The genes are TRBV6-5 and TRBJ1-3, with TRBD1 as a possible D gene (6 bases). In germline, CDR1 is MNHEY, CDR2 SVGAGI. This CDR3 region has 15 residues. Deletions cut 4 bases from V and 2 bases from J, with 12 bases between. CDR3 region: CASSSLSGAGNTIYF. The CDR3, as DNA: TGTGCCAGCAGTTCACTCTCAGGGGCTGGAAACACCATATATTTT.

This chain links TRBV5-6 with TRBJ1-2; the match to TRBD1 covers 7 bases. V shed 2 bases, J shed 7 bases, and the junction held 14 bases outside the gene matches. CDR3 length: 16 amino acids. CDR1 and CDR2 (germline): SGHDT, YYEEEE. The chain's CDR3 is CASSLRGTATSGGYTF. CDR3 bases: TGTGCCAGCAGCTTACGGGGGACAGCGACTTCGGGTGGCTACACCTTC.